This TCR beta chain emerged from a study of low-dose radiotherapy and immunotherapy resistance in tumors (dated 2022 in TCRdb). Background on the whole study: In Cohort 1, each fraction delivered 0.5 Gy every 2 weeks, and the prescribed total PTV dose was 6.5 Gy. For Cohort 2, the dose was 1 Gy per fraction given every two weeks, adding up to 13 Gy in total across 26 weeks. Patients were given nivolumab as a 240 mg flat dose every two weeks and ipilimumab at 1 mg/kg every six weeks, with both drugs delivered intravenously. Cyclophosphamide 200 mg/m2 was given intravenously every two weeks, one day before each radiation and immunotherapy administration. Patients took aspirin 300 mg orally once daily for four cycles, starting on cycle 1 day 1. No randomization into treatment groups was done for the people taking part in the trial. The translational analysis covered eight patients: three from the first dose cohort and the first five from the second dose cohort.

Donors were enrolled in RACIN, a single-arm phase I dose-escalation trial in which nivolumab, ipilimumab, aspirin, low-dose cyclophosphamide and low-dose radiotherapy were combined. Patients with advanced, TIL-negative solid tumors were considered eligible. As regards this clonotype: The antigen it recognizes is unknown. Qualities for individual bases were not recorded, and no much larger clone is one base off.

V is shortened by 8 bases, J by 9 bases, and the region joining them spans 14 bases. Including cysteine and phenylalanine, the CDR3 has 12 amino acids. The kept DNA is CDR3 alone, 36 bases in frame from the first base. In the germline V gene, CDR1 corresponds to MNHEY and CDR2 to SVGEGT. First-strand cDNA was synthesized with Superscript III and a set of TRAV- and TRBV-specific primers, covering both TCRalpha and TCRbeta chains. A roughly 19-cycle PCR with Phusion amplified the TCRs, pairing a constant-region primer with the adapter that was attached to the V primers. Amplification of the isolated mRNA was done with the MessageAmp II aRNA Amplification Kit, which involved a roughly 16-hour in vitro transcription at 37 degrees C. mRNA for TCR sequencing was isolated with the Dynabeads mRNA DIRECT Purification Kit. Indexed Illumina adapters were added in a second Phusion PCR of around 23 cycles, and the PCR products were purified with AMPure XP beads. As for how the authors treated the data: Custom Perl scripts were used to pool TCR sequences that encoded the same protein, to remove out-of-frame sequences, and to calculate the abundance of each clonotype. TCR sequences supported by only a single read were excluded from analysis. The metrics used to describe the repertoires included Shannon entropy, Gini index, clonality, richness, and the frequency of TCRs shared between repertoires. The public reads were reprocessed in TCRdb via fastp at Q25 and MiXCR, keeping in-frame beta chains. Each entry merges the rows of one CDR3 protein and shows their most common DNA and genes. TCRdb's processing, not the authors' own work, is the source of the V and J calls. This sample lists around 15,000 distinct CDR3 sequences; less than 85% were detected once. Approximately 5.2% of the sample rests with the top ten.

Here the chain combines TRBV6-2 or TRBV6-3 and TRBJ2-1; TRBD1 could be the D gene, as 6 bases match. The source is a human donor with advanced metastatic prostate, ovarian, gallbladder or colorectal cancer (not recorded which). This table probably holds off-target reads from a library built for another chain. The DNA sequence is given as TGTGCCAGCTGTCGGCAGGGGACTGAGCAGTTCTTC. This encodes CASCRQGTEQFF.